This T cell receptor (beta chain) was identified in a study of shared clonotypes between healthy human individuals. Healthy HIV-negative adults with no recent acute infections or vaccinations were recruited as donors. CDR3 length equals 15 residues. V gave up 5 bases and J gave up 1 base, with 14 bases separating them. Germline V gene lookup returns CDR1 LNHDA and CDR2 SQIVND (reference sequence). The protocol was immunoSEQ multiplex PCR, while the TCRdb copy is restricted to in-frame clones and leaves out a portion. The sample lists 2 million to 2.5 million clones; 80% to 95% were seen once. On this clone itself: Its matching antigen is unknown.

Whole-study results and caveats: Memory subsets generally showed lower estimated richness than naive subsets.

The J gene is TRBJ1-1, the V gene TRBV19; weak D call: TRBD1 (5 bases). The sequence derives from a young man in good health. Some clones in this sample may be carry-over from other donors' samples. The specimen sequenced was naive CD4+ T cells from PBMCs. Documented subset: CD45RA+ positively selected. The CDR3, as DNA: TGTGCCAGTAGTGACGGGGCCCTTGGGAACACTGAAGCTTTCTTT. It codes for CASSDGALGNTEAFF. Full variable domain (rest looked up from reference TRBV19 and TRBJ1-1): DGGITQSPKYLFRKEGQNVTLSCEQNLNHDAMYWYRQDPGQGLRLIYYSQIVNDFQKGDIAEGYSVSREKKESFPLTVTSAQKNPTAFYLCASSDGALGNTEAFFGQGTRLTVV.